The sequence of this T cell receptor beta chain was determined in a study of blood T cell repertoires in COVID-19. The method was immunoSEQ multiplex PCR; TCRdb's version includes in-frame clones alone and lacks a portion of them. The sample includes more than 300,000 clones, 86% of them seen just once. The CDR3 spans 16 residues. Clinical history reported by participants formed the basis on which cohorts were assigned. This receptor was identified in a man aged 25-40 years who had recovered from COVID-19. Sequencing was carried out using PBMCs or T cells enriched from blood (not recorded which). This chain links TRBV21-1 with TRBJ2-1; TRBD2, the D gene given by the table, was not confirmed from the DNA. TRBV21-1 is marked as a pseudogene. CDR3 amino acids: CASSKGPSGGGNEQFF. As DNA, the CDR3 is TGTGCCAGCAGCAAAGGGCCTAGCGGGGGAGGGAATGAGCAGTTCTTC.